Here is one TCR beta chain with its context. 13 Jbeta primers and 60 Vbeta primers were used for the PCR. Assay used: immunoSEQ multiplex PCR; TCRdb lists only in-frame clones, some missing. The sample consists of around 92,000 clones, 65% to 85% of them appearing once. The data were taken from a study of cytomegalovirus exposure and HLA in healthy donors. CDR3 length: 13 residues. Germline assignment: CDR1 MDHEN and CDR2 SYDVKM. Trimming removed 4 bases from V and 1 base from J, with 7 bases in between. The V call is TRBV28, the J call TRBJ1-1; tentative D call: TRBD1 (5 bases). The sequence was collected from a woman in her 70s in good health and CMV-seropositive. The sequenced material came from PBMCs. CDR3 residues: CASSSGGNTEAFF. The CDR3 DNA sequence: TGTGCCAGCAGTTCGGGGGGGAACACTGAAGCTTTCTTT.